This T cell receptor (beta chain) was sequenced in a study of blood T cell repertoires in COVID-19. This clone was picked up one time. Per the study methods: Counts of nucleated cells, estimated from reference gene primer amplification, were obtained. Data came from immunoSEQ multiplex PCR; TCRdb stores just in-frame clones and leaves some out. V and J calls and clone size are those listed in that table; D and trimming were worked out from the DNA. The data hold about 170,000 clones, with roughly 80% observed a single time. V shed 4 bases and J shed 1 base, with 5 bases lying between them. The CDR3 is 14 residues long. Germline V gene data show CDR1 as KGHSH and CDR2 as LQKENI.

V usage is TRBV18 and J usage is TRBJ2-6; no definite D call. This clonotype was obtained from a woman in her sixties or seventies with COVID-19, enrolled during active disease. Input material: peripheral blood. The CDR3 sequence is CASSRVSGANVLTF. CDR3 DNA: TGTGCCAGCTCACGAGTGTCTGGGGCCAACGTCCTGACTTTC.